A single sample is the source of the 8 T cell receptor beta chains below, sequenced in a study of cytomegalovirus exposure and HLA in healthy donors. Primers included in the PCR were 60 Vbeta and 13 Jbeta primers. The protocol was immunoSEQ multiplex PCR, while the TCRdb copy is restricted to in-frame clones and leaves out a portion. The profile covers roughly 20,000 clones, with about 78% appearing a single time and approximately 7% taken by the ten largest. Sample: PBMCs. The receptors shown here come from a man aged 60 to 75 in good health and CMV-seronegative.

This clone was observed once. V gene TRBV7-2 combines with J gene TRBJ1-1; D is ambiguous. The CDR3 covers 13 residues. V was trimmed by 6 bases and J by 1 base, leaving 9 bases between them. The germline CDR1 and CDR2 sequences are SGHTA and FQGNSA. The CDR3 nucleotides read TGTGCCAGCAGTCGACGGGAGAACACTGAAGCTTTCTTT. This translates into CASSRRENTEAFF.

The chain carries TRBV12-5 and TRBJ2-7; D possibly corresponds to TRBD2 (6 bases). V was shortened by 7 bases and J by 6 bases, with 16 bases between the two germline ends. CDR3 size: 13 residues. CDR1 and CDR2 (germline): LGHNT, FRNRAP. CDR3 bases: TGTGCTAGTGCGGGGGACGCCCTCATCGAGCAGTACTTC. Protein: CASAGDALIEQYF.

Here the CDR3 DNA reads TGTGCCAGCAGCCAAGGGGGGCTAGCGGGCCTATCCTACGAGCAGTACTTC. Translating gives CASSQGGLAGLSYEQYF. This chain joins TRBV14 and TRBJ2-7, with 8 bases fitting TRBD2. The CDR3 runs 17 residues. With 1 base clipped from V and 1 base from J, the junction kept 9 bases outside the gene matches. The V gene's germline CDR1 is SGHDN and CDR2 FVKESK. Using reference TRBV14 and TRBJ2-7 for the parts outside the CDR3, the full variable domain is EAGVTQFPSHSVIEKGQTVTLRCDPISGHDNLYWYRRVMGKEIKFLLHFVKESKQDESGMPNNRFLAERTGGTYSTLKVQPAELEDSGVYFCASSQGGLAGLSYEQYFGPGTRLTVT.

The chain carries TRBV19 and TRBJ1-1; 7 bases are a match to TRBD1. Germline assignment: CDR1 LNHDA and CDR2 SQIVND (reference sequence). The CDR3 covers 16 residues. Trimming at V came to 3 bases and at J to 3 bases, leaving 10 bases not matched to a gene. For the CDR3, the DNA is TGTGCCAGTAGTATGAGACAGGGCCGTTTCGACACTGAAGCTTTCTTT. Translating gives CASSMRQGRFDTEAFF.

The CDR3 region has the DNA TGTGCCAGCAGCTCCCGGACAGCGCACTATGGCTACACCTTC. Amino acids: CASSSRTAHYGYTF. The gene calls are TRBV9 and TRBJ1-2; D possibly corresponds to TRBD1 (6 bases). This CDR3 contains 14 residues. Trimming removed 4 bases from V and 3 bases from J, with 13 bases in between. The germline V gene encodes CDR1 SGDLS and CDR2 YYNGEE.

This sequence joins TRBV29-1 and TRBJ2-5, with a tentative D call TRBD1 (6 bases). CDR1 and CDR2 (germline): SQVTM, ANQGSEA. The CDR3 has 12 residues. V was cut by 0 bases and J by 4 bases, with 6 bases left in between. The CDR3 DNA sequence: TGCAGCGTTGAAGAAGGGGGAGAGACCCAGTACTTC. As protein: CSVEEGGETQYF. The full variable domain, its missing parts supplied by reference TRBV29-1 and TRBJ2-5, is SAVISQKPSRDICQRGTSLTIQCQVDSQVTMMFWYRQQPGQSLTLIATANQGSEATYESGFVIDKFPISRPNLTFSTLTVSNMSPEDSSIYLCSVEEGGETQYFGPGTRLLVL.

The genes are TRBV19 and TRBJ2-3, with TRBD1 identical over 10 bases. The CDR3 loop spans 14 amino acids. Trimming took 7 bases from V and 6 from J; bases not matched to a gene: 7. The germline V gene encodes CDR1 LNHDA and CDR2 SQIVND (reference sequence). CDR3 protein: CASKKGTGVDTQYF. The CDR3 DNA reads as TGTGCCAGTAAGAAAGGGACAGGGGTGGATACGCAGTATTTT.

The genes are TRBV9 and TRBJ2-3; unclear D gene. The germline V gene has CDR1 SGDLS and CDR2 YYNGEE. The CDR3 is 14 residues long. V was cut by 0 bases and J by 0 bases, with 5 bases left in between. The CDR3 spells CASSVDQSTDTQYF. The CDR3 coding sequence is TGTGCCAGCAGCGTAGACCAGAGCACAGATACGCAGTATTTT. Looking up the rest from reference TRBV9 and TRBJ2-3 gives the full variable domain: DSGVTQTPKHLITATGQRVTLRCSPRSGDLSVYWYQQSLDQGLQFLIQYYNGEERAKGNILERFSAQQFPDLHSELNLSSLELGDSALYFCASSVDQSTDTQYFGPGTRLTVL.